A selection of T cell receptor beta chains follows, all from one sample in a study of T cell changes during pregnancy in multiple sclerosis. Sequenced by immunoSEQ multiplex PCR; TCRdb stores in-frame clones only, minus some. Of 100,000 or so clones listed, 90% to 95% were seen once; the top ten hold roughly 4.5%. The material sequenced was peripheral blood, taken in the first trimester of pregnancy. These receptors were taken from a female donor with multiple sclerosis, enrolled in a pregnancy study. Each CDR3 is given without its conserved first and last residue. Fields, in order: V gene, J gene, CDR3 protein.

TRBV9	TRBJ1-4	ASSASPKDNEKLF
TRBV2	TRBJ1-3	ASSQGGLVSGNTIY
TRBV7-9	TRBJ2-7	ASTPLGGYEQY
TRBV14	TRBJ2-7	ASSPSDRALY
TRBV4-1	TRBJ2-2	ASSPGTGGMRTGELF
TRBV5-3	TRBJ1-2	ARSRVPSKEHYGYT
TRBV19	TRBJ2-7	ASRRTSGGSYEQY
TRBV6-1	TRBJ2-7	ASRLVEQY
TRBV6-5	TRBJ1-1	ASSRSGNTEAF
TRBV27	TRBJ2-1	ASSLHGPLSSAGRGNEQF
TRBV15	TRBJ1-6	ATSRGQGSPLH
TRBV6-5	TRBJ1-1	ASSFDRGRMNTEAF
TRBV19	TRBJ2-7	ASSGLTSHNYEQY
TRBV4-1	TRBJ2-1	ASSQAGGYNEQF
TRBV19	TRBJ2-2	ASRGLAAFAGELF
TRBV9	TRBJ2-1	ASSSRTSGAVYEQF
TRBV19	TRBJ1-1	ATKQGYTEAF
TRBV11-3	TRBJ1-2	ASSLRGTNYGYT
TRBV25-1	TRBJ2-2	ASSIHAGTGELF
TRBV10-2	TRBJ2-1	ASSDRASGGTEQF
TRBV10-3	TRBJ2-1	ATSVPGGTSNEQF
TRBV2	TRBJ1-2	ASSERIRARDGYT
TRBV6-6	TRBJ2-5	ASSYAGQGGETQY
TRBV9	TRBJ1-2	ASSVDGVTNYGYT
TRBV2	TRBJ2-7	ASSGISSQY
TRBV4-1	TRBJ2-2	ASSQEPPGQGFAGELF
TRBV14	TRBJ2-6	ASSQIDTRSGANVLT
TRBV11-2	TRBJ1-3	ASSGRQGKVGNTIY
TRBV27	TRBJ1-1	ASSSQGWGTEAF
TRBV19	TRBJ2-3	ASRKGVGTDTQY
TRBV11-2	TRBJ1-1	ASSLYGPNTEAF
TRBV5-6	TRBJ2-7	ASSLVVPGMSYEQY
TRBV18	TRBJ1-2	ASSLDRIYGYT
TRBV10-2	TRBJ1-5	ASSESLGVQPQH
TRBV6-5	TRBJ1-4	ASSYSAGANYEKLF
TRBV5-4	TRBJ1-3	ASSRGSGGAVNTIY
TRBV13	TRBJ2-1	ASSKRRQGWSKVYNEQF
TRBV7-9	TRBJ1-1	ASSLGTENTEAF
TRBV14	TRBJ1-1	ASSLRQELNTEAF
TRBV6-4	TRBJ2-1	ASSVSSGGSEQF
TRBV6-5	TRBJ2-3	ASSRTHNTDTQY
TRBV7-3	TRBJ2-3	ASSPGTGGPDTQY
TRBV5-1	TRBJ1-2	ASSAPGQGGGYT
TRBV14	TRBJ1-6	ASSRDRGSPLH
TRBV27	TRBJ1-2	ASRGVGYT
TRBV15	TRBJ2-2	ATTPGGNTGELF
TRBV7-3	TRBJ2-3	ASSPQGASTDTQY
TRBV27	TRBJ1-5	ASGWGQGRPYSNQPQH
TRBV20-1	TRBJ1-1	SARNRAEAF
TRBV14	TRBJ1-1	ASSQDRVYRGTEAF
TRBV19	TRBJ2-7	ASSFAGGHYEQY
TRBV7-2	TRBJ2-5	ASSLGLAGGRETQY
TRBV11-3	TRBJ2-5	ASSLGTSGLTETQY
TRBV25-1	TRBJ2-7	ASSEFMGGYEQY
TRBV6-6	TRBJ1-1	ASSYAARNTEAF
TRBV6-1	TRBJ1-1	ASSEALLGQTKLNTEAF
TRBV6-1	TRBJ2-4	ASSEVPPGGGENIQY